The entry below gives a single T cell receptor beta chain sequence along with its context. Its antigen is not identified. Trimming took 9 bases from V and 2 from J, leaving 21 bases between them. Germline V gene lookup returns CDR1 LNHDA and CDR2 SQIVND (reference sequence). This CDR3 comprises 16 residues. The PCR was carried out with 60 Vbeta primers and 13 Jbeta primers. Assay: immunoSEQ multiplex PCR; the TCRdb copy retains only in-frame clones and omits some. This sample has more than 100,000 clones, with around four fifths found just once. The data belong to a study of cytomegalovirus exposure and HLA in healthy donors. Study-level findings and limits: Previously analyzed data showed that most TCR beta V segments were productive at a frequency of about 90% or about 30%. TRBV6-2, TRBV6-3 and some other V segments were excluded as indistinguishable. An apparent linkage of common viral pathogens to several of the most significant clusters emerged in a later analysis.

The sequenced material came from PBMCs. The chain couples TRBV19 to TRBJ2-3; no reliable D call. The TCR was taken from a man aged 40-55 years in good health and CMV-seronegative. CDR3 nucleotides: TGTGCCAGGAACCCGATATCTGGCTTAAACACAGATACGCAGTATTTT. It codes for CARNPISGLNTDTQYF.